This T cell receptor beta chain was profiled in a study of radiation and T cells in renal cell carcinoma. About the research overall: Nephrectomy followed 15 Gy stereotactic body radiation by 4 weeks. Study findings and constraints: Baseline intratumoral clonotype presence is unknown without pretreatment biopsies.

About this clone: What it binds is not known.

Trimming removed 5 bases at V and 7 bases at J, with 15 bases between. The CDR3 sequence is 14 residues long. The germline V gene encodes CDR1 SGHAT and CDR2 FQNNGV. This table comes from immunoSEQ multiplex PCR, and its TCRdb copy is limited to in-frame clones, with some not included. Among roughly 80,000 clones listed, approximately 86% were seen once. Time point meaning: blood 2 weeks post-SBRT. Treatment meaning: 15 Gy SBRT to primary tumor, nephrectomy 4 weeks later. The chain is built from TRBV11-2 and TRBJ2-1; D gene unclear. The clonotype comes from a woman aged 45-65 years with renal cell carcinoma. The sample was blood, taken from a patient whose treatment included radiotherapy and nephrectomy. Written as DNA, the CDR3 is TGTGCCAGCAGCCCCAGTTCCTCCACGAATGAGCAGTTCTTC. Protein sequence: CASSPSSSTNEQFF.